Here is one TCR beta chain with its context. Its antigen is unidentified. The sample belongs to a study of T cells in tuberculosis. Using immunoSEQ multiplex PCR, the repertoire was profiled, and TCRdb retains in-frame clones only, with some absent. Of around 30,000 clones detected, nearly 90% appear once; the ten largest clones hold 6.1%. This CDR3 region has 14 residues. V dropped 3 bases and J dropped 4; count of bases not matched to a gene: 3. Germline CDR1 is SGHTA and CDR2 is FQGTGA. Regarding the study as a whole: The TCR-beta difference was not significant; alpha differences partly reflected length. Smaller distances to GMM-specific TCRs suggested their expansion in active tuberculosis.

The J gene is TRBJ2-3, the V gene TRBV7-3; TRBD2 aligns across 8 bases. The source material was PBMCs. The TCR originated in a donor aged 10 to 29 with latent tuberculosis or without tuberculosis infection. The CDR3 region is CASSLGLGADTQYF. For the CDR3, the DNA is TGTGCCAGCAGCTTGGGACTAGGGGCAGATACGCAGTATTTT.